Listed here are 19 T cell receptor beta chains from one sample, sequenced in a study of cytomegalovirus exposure and HLA in healthy donors. The PCR had 60 Vbeta and 13 Jbeta primers. TCRdb's copy holds only in-frame clones and misses some; the assay was immunoSEQ multiplex PCR. Among 210,000 or so clones, more than 60% were seen once, and the ten largest hold 0.2% to 0.25%. Specimen: PBMCs. Every receptor here comes from a girl aged 2 to 10 in good health and CMV-seronegative.

V is TRBV7-9 and J is TRBJ1-5; D may be TRBD1 (6 bases). The CDR3 loop spans 17 amino acids. V dropped 4 bases and J dropped 4 bases, with 20 bases sitting between them. Germline CDR1 SEHNR, CDR2 FQNEAQ (reference sequence). The CDR3 spells CASSSKVTGRWNQPQHF. CDR3 nucleotide sequence: TGTGCCAGCAGCTCCAAGGTAACAGGGCGATGGAATCAGCCCCAGCATTTT.

The chain links TRBV2 to TRBJ1-2, with unresolved D. V was cut by 3 bases and J by 6 bases, with 8 bases left in between. CDR3 length: 12 residues. In germline, CDR1 is SNHLY, CDR2 FYNNEI. Here the CDR3 reads CASSDWADGYTF. The CDR3 coding sequence is TGTGCCAGCAGTGATTGGGCAGATGGCTACACCTTC.

The chain is built from TRBV18 and TRBJ1-2; D not resolved. The germline gives CDR1 KGHSH, CDR2 LQKENI. The CDR3 covers 15 residues. V lost 2 bases and J lost 5, with 15 bases in between. The CDR3 region has the DNA TGTGCCAGCTCACCAAAGCCTGATATCTTATATGGCTACACCTTC. Its protein is CASSPKPDILYGYTF.

V usage is TRBV19 and J usage is TRBJ2-2; a weak D match, TRBD2 (6 bases). Trimming pared 7 bases from V and 6 bases from J, leaving 12 bases between. CDR3 length: 13 residues. Germline CDR1 LNHDA, CDR2 SQIVND (reference sequence). The CDR3 region is CASMEGAPGELFF. The CDR3 nucleotides are TGTGCCAGTATGGAGGGTGCGCCCGGGGAGCTGTTTTTT.

V usage is TRBV29-1 and J usage is TRBJ2-4; no clear D. The V end lost 4 bases, the J end lost 0 bases, and 10 bases lay between the germline ends. The CDR3 totals 14 residues. Germline lookup yields CDR1 SQVTM and CDR2 ANQGSEA. The chain's CDR3 is CSVVPRLAKNIQYF. The DNA for the CDR3 is TGCAGCGTTGTCCCCAGGCTAGCCAAAAACATTCAGTACTTC. The full variable domain, completed using reference TRBV29-1 and TRBJ2-4, is SAVISQKPSRDICQRGTSLTIQCQVDSQVTMMFWYRQQPGQSLTLIATANQGSEATYESGFVIDKFPISRPNLTFSTLTVSNMSPEDSSIYLCSVVPRLAKNIQYFGAGTRLSVL.

This sequence joins TRBV7-9 and TRBJ2-3, with unresolved D. CDR3 size: 16 residues. Trimming left V 2 bases short and J 0 bases short, with 12 bases between. Germline V gene lookup returns CDR1 SEHNR and CDR2 FQNEAQ (reference sequence). This CDR3 reads CASSLIGVLSTDTQYF. DNA of the CDR3: TGTGCCAGCAGCTTAATCGGTGTGCTAAGCACAGATACGCAGTATTTT.

The chain couples TRBV7-9 to TRBJ2-3, with D unclear. CDR3 length equals 13 residues. V was clipped by 5 bases and J by 1 base, with 7 bases between them. Germline assignment: CDR1 SEHNR and CDR2 FQNEAQ (reference sequence). CDR3: CASSPPGTDTQYF. The CDR3 bases are TGTGCCAGCAGCCCGCCGGGCACAGATACGCAGTATTTT.

This clone was counted a few times. The CDR3 here is CASSARDRAGVTQYF. The CDR3 DNA reads as TGTGCCAGCAGCGCCAGGGACAGGGCGGGCGTTACCCAGTACTTC. This chain uses TRBV9 with TRBJ2-5; 9 bases agree with TRBD1. V trimming: 3 bases; J trimming: 8 bases; junction bases outside the gene matches: 11. The CDR3 has 15 residues. Germline V gene sequence: CDR1 SGDLS, CDR2 YYNGEE.

The rearrangement joins TRBV4-1 to TRBJ1-1; possible D gene TRBD1, 5 bases. The germline CDR1 and CDR2 sequences are MGHRA and YSYEKL. Trimming took off 0 bases at V and 5 bases at J, with 19 bases between the two ends. The CDR3 covers 17 residues. CDR3 nucleotide sequence: TGCGCCAGCAGCCAAGAAGGAGGCAGCGCGGGGGTGACTGAAGCTTTCTTT. Translated: CASSQEGGSAGVTEAFF.

This chain uses TRBV18 with TRBJ2-4, with TRBD2 matching 11 bases. Germline loops: CDR1 KGHSH, CDR2 LQKENI. The CDR3 is made up of 16 amino acids. V trimming: 4 bases; J trimming: 6 bases; junction bases outside the gene matches: 8. CDR3 sequence (DNA): TGTGCCAGCTCACAATCGACTAGCGGGGAACCAAACATTCAGTACTTC. Protein: CASSQSTSGEPNIQYF.

The chain combines TRBV6-4 with TRBJ2-1; maybe TRBD1 (5 bases). The CDR3 consists of 15 residues. Trimming removed 4 bases from V and 2 bases from J, with 12 bases in between. Germline CDR1 is MRHNA and CDR2 is SNTAGT. CDR3 loop: CASSAGAGTYNEQFF. CDR3 sequence (DNA): TGTGCCAGCAGTGCTGGGGCAGGAACCTACAATGAGCAGTTCTTC.

This clone was seen only once. The chain couples TRBV6-1 to TRBJ2-7; 12 bases are shared with TRBD2. Looked up from germline, CDR1 is MNHNS and CDR2 is SASEGT. The junction had 2 bases not matched to a gene; V was cut back by 5 bases and J by 3 bases. There are 14 residues in the CDR3. The CDR3 reads CASSKTSGSYEQYF. The DNA for the CDR3 is TGTGCCAGCAGTAAGACTAGCGGGAGCTACGAGCAGTACTTC.

The chain joins TRBV13 to TRBJ1-4, with D possibly matching TRBD1 (5 bases). There are 15 residues in the CDR3. Trimming left V 5 bases short and J 7 bases short, with 17 bases between. CDR1 and CDR2 (germline): PRHDT, FYEKMQ (reference sequence). CDR3 sequence (DNA): TGTGCCAGCAGCGGCCAGAACAGGCCTCTTGAAAAACTGTTTTTT. Protein sequence: CASSGQNRPLEKLFF.

The V gene is TRBV29-1, the J gene TRBJ2-1; 9 nucleotides line up with TRBD2. Germline V lookup: CDR1 SQVTM, CDR2 ANQGSEA. With V trimmed by 4 bases and J by 7 bases, 5 bases remained unmatched. This CDR3 has 13 amino acids. CDR3 loop: CSVVPSGKNEQFF. The DNA of the CDR3 is TGCAGCGTTGTTCCTAGCGGGAAAAATGAGCAGTTCTTC.

V usage is TRBV5-1 and J usage is TRBJ1-2, with D perhaps TRBD1 (6 bases). From germline, CDR1 is SGHRS and CDR2 YFSETQ. The V end was cut by 4 bases, the J end by 4 bases, with 11 bases between. CDR3 length: 13 amino acids. CDR3: CASSADSTYGYTF. In DNA, the CDR3 is TGCGCCAGCAGCGCGGACAGCACCTATGGCTACACCTTC.

This chain joins TRBV6-4 and TRBJ1-1; TRBD1 might be the D (5 bases). The CDR3 covers 17 residues. Trimming stripped 7 bases from V and 0 bases from J, with 21 bases between. Germline assignment: CDR1 MRHNA and CDR2 SNTAGT. The CDR3 coding sequence is TGTGCCAGCACCGCGGTCGGGGGGGGTAGGTTGAACACTGAAGCTTTCTTT. Residues: CASTAVGGGRLNTEAFF.

This clone appeared a few times. The rearrangement links TRBV7-9 to TRBJ2-5, with 9 bases lining up with TRBD2. The germline V gene encodes CDR1 SEHNR and CDR2 FQNEAQ (reference sequence). J was trimmed by 5 bases and V by 6 bases; bases with no gene match: 4. CDR3 length: 13 amino acids. CDR3 DNA: TGTGCCAGCAGGCGGGAGGGCGAGGAGACCCAGTACTTC. Translating it yields CASRREGEETQYF.

The chain joins TRBV5-1 to TRBJ1-2; D is undetermined. Germline CDR1 and CDR2: SGHRS and YFSETQ. Trimming cost V 2 bases and J 4 bases, with 12 bases left between them. The CDR3 sequence is 14 residues long. CDR3 loop: CASSLGGVGYGYTF. The DNA of the CDR3 is TGCGCCAGCAGCTTAGGTGGAGTCGGCTATGGCTACACCTTC.

The rearrangement uses TRBV18 and TRBJ1-1; D might be TRBD1 (6 bases). V was trimmed by 2 bases and J by 4 bases, leaving 14 bases between them. Germline V gene lookup returns CDR1 KGHSH and CDR2 LQKENI. The CDR3 runs 15 residues. CDR3 bases: TGTGCCAGCTCACCAGGGGGGGCGATCGGCACTGAAGCTTTCTTT. Translation gives CASSPGGAIGTEAFF.